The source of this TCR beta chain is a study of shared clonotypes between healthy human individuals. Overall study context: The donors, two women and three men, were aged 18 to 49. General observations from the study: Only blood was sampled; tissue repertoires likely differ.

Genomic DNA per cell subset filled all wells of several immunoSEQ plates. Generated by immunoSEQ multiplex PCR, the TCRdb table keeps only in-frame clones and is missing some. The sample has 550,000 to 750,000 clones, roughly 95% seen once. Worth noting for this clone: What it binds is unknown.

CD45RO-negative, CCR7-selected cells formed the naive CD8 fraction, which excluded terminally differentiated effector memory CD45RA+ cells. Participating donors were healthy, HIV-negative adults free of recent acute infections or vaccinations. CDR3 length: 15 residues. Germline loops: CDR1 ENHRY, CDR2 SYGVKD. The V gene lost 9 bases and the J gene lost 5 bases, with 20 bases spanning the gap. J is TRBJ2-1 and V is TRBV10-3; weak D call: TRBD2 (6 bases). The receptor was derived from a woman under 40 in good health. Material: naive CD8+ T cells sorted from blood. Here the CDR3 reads CAMGKDGGFDNEQFF. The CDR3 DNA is TGTGCCATGGGAAAGGACGGGGGTTTTGACAATGAGCAGTTCTTC.